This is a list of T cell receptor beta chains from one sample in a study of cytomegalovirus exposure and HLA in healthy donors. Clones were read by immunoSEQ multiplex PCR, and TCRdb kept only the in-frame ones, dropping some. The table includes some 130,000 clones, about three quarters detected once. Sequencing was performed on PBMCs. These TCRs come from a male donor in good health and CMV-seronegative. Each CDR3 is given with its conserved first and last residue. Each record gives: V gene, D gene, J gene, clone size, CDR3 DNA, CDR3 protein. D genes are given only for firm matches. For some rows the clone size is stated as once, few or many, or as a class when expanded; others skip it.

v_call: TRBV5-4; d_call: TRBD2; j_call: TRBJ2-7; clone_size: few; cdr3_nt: TGTGCCAGCAGCTCGGATAGCGGGTCCGCCTACGAGCAGTACTTC; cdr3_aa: CASSSDSGSAYEQYF
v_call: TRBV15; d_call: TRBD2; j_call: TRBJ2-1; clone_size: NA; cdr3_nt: TGTGCCACCAGCGCAGCTGGACTAGCAGCGTACAATGAGCAGTTCTTC; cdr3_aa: CATSAAGLAAYNEQFF
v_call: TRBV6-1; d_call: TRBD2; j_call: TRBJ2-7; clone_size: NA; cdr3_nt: TGTGCCAGCAGTGAGGCATCCCGGGGGGGCGAGCAGTACTTC; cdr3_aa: CASSEASRGGEQYF
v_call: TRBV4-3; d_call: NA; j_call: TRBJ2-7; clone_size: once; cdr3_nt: TGCGCCAGCAGCCAACTTACAGCCTCCTACGAGCAGTACTTC; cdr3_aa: CASSQLTASYEQYF
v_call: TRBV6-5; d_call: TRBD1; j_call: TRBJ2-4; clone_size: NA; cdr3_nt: TGTGCCAGCAGTTCGGACAGGGGGTCTATAAACATTCAGTACTTC; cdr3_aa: CASSSDRGSINIQYF
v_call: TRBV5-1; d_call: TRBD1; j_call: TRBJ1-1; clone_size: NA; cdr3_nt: TGCGCCAGCAGCTTTTTGACAGGGCCGGGGAACACTGAAGCTTTCTTT; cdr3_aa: CASSFLTGPGNTEAFF
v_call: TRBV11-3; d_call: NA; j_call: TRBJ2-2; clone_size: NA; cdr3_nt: TGTGCCAGCAGCCCAAACCGAGCAACCGGGGAGCTGTTTTTT; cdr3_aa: CASSPNRATGELFF
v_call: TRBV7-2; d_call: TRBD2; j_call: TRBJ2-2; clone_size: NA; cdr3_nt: TGTGCCAGCAGCCCGGGACTAGCTACCGGGGAGCTGTTTTTT; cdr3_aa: CASSPGLATGELFF
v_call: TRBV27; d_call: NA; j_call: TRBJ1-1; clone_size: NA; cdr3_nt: TGTGCCAGCAGTTTATCGAGGTTCGGGAACACTGAAGCTTTCTTT; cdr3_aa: CASSLSRFGNTEAFF
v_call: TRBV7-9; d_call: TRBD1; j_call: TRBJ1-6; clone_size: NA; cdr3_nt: TGTGCCAGCAGCTTAGCGGGTCTGCAGGGGGCAGAGTCACCCCTCCACTTT; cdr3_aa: CASSLAGLQGAESPLHF
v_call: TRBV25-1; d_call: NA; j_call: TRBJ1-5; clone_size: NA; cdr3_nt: TGTGCCAGCAGTGAGGGGGGGGGCAATCAGCCCCAGCATTTT; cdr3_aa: CASSEGGGNQPQHF
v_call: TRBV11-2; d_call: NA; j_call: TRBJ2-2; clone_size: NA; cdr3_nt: TGTGCCAGCAGCTTACTAACCGGGGAGCTGTTTTTT; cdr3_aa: CASSLLTGELFF
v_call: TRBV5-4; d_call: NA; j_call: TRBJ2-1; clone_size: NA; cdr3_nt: TGTGCCAGCAGCTTGGGTGGGGGGGCTGGCAATGAGCAGTTCTTC; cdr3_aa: CASSLGGGAGNEQFF
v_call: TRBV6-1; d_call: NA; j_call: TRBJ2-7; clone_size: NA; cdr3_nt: TGTGCCAGCAGTACTGGGGGGAGCTCCTACGAGCAGTACTTC; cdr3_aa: CASSTGGSSYEQYF
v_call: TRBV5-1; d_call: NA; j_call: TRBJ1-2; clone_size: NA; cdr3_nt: TGCGCCAGCAGCGACGGGACTCCCTATGGCTACACCTTC; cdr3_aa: CASSDGTPYGYTF
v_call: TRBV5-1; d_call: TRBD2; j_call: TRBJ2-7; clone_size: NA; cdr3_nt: TGCGCCAGCAGGGTACTAGCGGGGGTTTCCGAGCAGTACTTC; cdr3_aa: CASRVLAGVSEQYF
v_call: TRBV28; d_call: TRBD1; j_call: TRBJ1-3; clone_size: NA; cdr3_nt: TGTGCCAGCAGTGCTGCAGGGGGGACTGGAAACACCATATATTTT; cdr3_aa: CASSAAGGTGNTIYF
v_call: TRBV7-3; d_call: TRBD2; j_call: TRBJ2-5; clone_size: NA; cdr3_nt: TGTGCCAGCAGCCAGGTAGCGGGAAAAGAGACCCAGTACTTC; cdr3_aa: CASSQVAGKETQYF
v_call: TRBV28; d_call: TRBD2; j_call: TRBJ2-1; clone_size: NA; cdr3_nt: TGTGCCAGCGTCCCTGCCACTAGCGGGGGTTGGAATGAGCAGTTCTTC; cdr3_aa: CASVPATSGGWNEQFF
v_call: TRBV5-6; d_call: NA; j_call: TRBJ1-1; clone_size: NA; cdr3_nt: TGTGCCAGCAGCTTATCGGACGGGGAAAGGAACACTGAAGCTTTCTTT; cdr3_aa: CASSLSDGERNTEAFF
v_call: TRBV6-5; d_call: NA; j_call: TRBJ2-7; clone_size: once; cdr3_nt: TGTGCCAGCATAAGGAGTCAGGGCTCCTACGAGCAGTACTTC; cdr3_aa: CASIRSQGSYEQYF
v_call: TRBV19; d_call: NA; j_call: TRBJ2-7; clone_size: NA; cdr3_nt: TGTGCCAGTAGTAAGGACAGTTACGAGCAGTACTTC; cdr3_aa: CASSKDSYEQYF
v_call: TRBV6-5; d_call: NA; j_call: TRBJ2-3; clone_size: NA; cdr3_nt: TGTGCCAGCAAAGCTCCGATTACCACAGATACGCAGTATTTT; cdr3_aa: CASKAPITTDTQYF
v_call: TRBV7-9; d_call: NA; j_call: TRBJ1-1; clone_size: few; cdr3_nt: TGTTCCAGCAGCCCCCCTGACAGAATCCAGAACACTGAAGCTTTCTTT; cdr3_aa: CSSSPPDRIQNTEAFF
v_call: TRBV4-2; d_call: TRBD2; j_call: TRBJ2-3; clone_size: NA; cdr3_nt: TGTGCCAGCAGCCAAGGTAGCGGGGGACTTACAGATACGCAGTATTTT; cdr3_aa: CASSQGSGGLTDTQYF
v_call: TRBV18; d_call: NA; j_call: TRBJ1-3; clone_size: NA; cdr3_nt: TGTGCCAGCTCACCACCAGGGGTAGGAAACACCATATATTTT; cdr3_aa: CASSPPGVGNTIYF
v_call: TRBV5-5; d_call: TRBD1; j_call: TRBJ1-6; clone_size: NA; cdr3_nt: TGTGCCAGCAGCTTGAGGGAAGACAGGGGTAATTCACCCCTCCACTTT; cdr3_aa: CASSLREDRGNSPLHF
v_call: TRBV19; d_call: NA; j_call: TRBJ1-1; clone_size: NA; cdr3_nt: TGTGCCAGTGGGGGCGCTGAAGCTTTCTTT; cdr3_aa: CASGGAEAFF
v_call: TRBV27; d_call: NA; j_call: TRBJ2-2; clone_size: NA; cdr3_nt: TGTGCCAGCAGCACAAACCAGGGTAACACCGGGGAGCTGTTTTTT; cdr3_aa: CASSTNQGNTGELFF
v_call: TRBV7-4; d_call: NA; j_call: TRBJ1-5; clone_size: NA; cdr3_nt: TGTGCCAGCACCTTTGGGGGGGAAATTTATAGCAATCAGCCCCAGCATTTT; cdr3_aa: CASTFGGEIYSNQPQHF
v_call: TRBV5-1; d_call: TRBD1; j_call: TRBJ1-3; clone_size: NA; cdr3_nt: TGCGCCAGCAGAGTTACAGGGGGCGCGGGTCCTGGAAACACCATATATTTT; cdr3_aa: CASRVTGGAGPGNTIYF
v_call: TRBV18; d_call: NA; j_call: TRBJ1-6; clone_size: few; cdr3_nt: TGTGCCAGCTCACCCCTGGCGGGGATTGATTCACCCCTCCACTTT; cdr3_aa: CASSPLAGIDSPLHF
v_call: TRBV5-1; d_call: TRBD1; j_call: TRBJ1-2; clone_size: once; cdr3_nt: TGCGCCAGCAGCTCTGTAGGGACAGATTATGGCTACACCTTC; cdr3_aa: CASSSVGTDYGYTF
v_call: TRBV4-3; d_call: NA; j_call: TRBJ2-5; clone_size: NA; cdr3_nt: TGCGCCAGCAGCCAAGCCGCAGGGATTCAAGAGACCCAGTACTTC; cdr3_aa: CASSQAAGIQETQYF
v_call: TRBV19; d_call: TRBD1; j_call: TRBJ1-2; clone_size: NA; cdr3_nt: TGTGCCAGTAATGGTGAGGGACAGGGGAACTATGGCTACACCTTC; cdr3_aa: CASNGEGQGNYGYTF
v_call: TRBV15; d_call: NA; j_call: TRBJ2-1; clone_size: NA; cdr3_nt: TGTGCCACCAGCACCCTCCCAGCGAGCTCCTACAATGAGCAGTTCTTC; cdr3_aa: CATSTLPASSYNEQFF
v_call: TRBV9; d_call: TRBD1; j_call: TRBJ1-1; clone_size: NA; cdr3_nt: TGTGCCAGCAGCGCTGGACAGGGGGTACTGAACACTGAAGCTTTCTTT; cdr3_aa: CASSAGQGVLNTEAFF
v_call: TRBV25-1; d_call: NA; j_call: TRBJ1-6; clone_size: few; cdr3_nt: TGTGCCAGCAGGAAAGACAGTGCTAATTCACCCCTCCACTTT; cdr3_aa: CASRKDSANSPLHF
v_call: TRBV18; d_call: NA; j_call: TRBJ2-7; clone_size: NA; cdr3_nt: TGTGCCAGCTCACCGGCAGGAAATACTAAGGGGTTCTACGAGCAGTACTTC; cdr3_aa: CASSPAGNTKGFYEQYF
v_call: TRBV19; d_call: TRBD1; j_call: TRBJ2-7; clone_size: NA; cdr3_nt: TGTGCCAGTAAAAGGTGGGCAGGGGGCGTTGTCGAGCAGTACTTC; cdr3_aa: CASKRWAGGVVEQYF
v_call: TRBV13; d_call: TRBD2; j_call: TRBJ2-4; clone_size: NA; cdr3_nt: TGTGCCAGCAGCTTAGCCGGGGGGTCGTCCAAAAACAGTCAGTACTTC; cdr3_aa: CASSLAGGSSKNSQYF
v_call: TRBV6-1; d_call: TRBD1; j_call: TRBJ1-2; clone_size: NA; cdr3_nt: TGTGCCAGCAGTACCAGGGGGCGCTTAGCCTATGGCTACACCTTC; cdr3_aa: CASSTRGRLAYGYTF
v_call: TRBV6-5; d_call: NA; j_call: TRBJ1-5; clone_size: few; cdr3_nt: TGTGCCAGCACCGAGAGGTGGGGGGGTCAGCCCCAGCATTTT; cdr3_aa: CASTERWGGQPQHF
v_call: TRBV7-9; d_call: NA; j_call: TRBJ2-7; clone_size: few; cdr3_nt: TGTGCCAGCAGCTTGGCTCACGAGCAGTACTTC; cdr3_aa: CASSLAHEQYF
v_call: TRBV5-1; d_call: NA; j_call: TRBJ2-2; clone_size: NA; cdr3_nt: TGCGCCAGCAGGAGCACGACGAACACCGGGGAGCTGTTTTTT; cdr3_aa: CASRSTTNTGELFF
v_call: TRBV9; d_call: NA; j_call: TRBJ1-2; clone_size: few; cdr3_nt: TGTGCCAGCAGCCGAGATACCGGACAGACCTATGGCTACACCTTC; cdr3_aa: CASSRDTGQTYGYTF
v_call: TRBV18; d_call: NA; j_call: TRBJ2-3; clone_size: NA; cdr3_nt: TGTGCCAGCTCACGAACCGCTAGCGGCACAGATACGCAGTATTTT; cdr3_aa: CASSRTASGTDTQYF
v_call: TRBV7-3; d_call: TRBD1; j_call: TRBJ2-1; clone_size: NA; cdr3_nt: TGTGCCAGCAGCTCCCTACAGGGGAGCTCCTACAATGAGCAGTTCTTC; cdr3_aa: CASSSLQGSSYNEQFF
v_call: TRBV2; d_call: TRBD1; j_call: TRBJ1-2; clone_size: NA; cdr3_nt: TGTGCCAGCAGCCTGGGACAGGGGAACTATGGCTACACCTTC; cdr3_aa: CASSLGQGNYGYTF
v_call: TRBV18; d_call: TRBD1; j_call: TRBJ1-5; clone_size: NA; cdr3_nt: TGTGCCAGCTCATCTTACCGGGACAGGAACAATCAGCCCCAGCATTTT; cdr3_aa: CASSSYRDRNNQPQHF
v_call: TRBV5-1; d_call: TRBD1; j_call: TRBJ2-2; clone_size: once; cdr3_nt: TGCGCCAGCAGCTTGACGACAGGGTCTGCCGGGGAGCTGTTTTTT; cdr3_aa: CASSLTTGSAGELFF
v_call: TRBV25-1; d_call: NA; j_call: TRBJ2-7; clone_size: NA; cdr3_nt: TGTGCCAGCAGTGGAGCTAGCAGATACAATCGGGAATTCGACGAGCAGTACTTC; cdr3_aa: CASSGASRYNREFDEQYF
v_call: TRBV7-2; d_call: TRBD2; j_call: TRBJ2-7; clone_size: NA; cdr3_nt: TGTGCCAGCAGCCCCCTCCCGGGGGGTGTCGAGCAGTACTTC; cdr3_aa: CASSPLPGGVEQYF
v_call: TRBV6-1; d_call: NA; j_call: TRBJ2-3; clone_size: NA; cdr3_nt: TGTGCCAGCAGATGGAGTCGATATACGCAGTATTTT; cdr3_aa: CASRWSRYTQYF
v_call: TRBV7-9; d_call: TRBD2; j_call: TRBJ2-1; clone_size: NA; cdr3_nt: TGTGCCAGCAGCTTCATGTCCAGCGGGAGAGTCAATGAGCAGTTCTTC; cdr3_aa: CASSFMSSGRVNEQFF
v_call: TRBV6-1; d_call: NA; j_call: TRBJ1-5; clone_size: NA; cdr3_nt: TGTGCCAGCAGTGAAGCTGTGCCACGGGGCAATCAGCCCCAGCATTTT; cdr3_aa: CASSEAVPRGNQPQHF
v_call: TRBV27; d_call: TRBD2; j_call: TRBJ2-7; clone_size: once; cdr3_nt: TGTGCCAGCAGTCCCGGGGGGGGCTACGAGCAGTACTTC; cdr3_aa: CASSPGGGYEQYF
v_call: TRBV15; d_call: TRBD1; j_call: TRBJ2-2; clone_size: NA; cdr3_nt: TGTGCCACCAAGGACAGGTCGAACACCGGGGAGCTGTTTTTT; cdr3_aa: CATKDRSNTGELFF
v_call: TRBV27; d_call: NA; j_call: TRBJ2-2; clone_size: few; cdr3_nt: TGTGCCAGCAGCCGGTATACAGGGACGCGCAGGGAGCTGTTTTTT; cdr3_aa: CASSRYTGTRRELFF